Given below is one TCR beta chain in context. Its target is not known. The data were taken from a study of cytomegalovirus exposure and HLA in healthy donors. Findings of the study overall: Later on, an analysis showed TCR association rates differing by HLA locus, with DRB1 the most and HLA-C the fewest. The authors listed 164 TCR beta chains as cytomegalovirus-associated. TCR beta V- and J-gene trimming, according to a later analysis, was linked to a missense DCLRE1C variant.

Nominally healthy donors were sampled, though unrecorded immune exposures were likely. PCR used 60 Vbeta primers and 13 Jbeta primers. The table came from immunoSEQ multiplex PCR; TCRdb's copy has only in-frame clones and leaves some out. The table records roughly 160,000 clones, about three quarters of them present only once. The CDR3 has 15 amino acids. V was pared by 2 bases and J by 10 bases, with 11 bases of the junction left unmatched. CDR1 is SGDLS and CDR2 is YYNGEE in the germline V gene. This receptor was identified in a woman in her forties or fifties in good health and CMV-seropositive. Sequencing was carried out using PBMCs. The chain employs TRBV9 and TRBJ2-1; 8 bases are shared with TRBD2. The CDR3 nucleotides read TGTGCCAGCAGCGTTCTCGATAGCGGGGTAGGAGAGCAGTTCTTC. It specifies CASSVLDSGVGEQFF.